This T cell receptor (beta chain) is drawn from a study of a mutant IDH1 vaccine in newly diagnosed glioma. Study overall: Treatment recipients were around 62% male and about 40% female, and their mean age was about 39 years. Prior therapy was radiotherapy, temozolomide, or both; most received both. Study-wide findings and caveats: Pseudoprogression looked unconnected to shifts in top peripheral T cell clonotypes.

Trimming removed 1 base at V and 1 base at J, with 10 bases between. Per germline, CDR1 SEHNR and CDR2 FQNEAQ (reference sequence). This CDR3 contains 15 residues. The time point here: baseline, week 1 (first vaccination visit). Regarding treatment: pre-vaccination baseline after standard-of-care therapy. Notes on this clone: The antigen is unknown.

Generated by immunoSEQ multiplex PCR, the TCRdb table keeps only in-frame clones and is missing some. The table has roughly 38,000 clones, 92% seen once. The sequencing used PBMCs, collected from a glioma patient treated with radiotherapy, temozolomide or both. The chain joins TRBV7-9 to TRBJ1-1; D perhaps matches TRBD1 (6 bases). This TCR was recovered from a man in his late teens or twenties with glioma. The CDR3 DNA reads as TGTGCCAGCAGCTTAGGCGCGGGGGCGAACACTGAAGCTTTCTTT. Its translation is CASSLGAGANTEAFF.